These 4 T cell receptor beta chains originate from one sample sequenced in a study of blood T cell repertoires in COVID-19. TCRdb keeps only in-frame clones here, not all; method: immunoSEQ multiplex PCR. Among 190,000 or so clones listed, 80% to 90% were seen once. The sample comprised PBMCs or T cells enriched from blood (not recorded which). The receptors come from a young woman who had recovered from COVID-19.

This clone was recorded only once. This rearrangement joins TRBV19 to TRBJ2-7, with TRBD2 identical over 10 bases. V was pared by 3 bases and J by 6 bases, with 8 bases of the junction left unmatched. CDR1 LNHDA and CDR2 SQIVND come from the germline V gene (reference sequence). The CDR3 loop spans 15 amino acids. In DNA form, the CDR3 reads TGTGCCAGTAGTATCGAGAGCGGGGGGGCCGGCGAGCAGTACTTC. It specifies CASSIESGGAGEQYF.

This sequence joins TRBV10-3 and TRBJ1-3, with D unresolved. Trimming took off 7 bases at V and 4 bases at J, with 8 bases between the two ends. The CDR3 length is 12 residues. Germline CDR1 reads ENHRY; CDR2 reads SYGVKD. The CDR3 region is CAIMEQGNTIYF. The CDR3 nucleotides read TGTGCCATCATGGAACAGGGAAACACCATATATTTT.

V usage is TRBV6-5 and J usage is TRBJ1-1; D gene unclear. In germline, CDR1 is MNHEY, CDR2 SVGAGI. The CDR3 length is 15 residues. The V and J ends lost 3 bases and 1 base respectively, with 12 bases between them. This chain's CDR3 is CASSYIGLTNTEAFF. CDR3 sequence (DNA): TGTGCCAGCAGTTATATTGGACTTACGAACACTGAAGCTTTCTTT.

The rearrangement uses TRBV5-1 and TRBJ1-1, with unresolved D. Deletions cut 4 bases from V and 0 bases from J, with 13 bases between. The CDR3 has 15 residues. CDR1 and CDR2 from the germline V gene are SGHRS and YFSETQ. The CDR3 spells CASSLVGVVNTEAFF. In nucleotides, the CDR3 is TGCGCCAGCAGCCTTGTCGGGGTGGTGAACACTGAAGCTTTCTTT.